This is a list of T cell receptor beta chains from one sample in a study of blood T cell repertoires in COVID-19. Repertoires were generated with immunoSEQ multiplex PCR, while TCRdb's copy carries only in-frame clones and drops some. The sample contains 150,000 or so clones, around 84% of which appear only once. The sample consisted of peripheral blood. The receptor source for this set is a woman aged 55-69 years with acute or convalescent COVID-19. Both conserved end residues are part of each CDR3. The D gene is left open where the match is weak. The listing skips clone size in some rows; elsewhere it reads once, few, many or a size class.

d_call	j_call	clone_size	v_call	cdr3_aa	cdr3_nt
.	TRBJ2-5	.	TRBV5-1	CASTSLLDSIPETQYF	TGCGCCAGCACTAGCTTGTTGGACTCGATCCCGGAGACCCAGTACTTC
.	TRBJ2-3	.	TRBV7-2	CASSVVTDTQYF	TGTGCCAGCAGCGTCGTTACAGATACGCAGTATTTT
.	TRBJ1-6	.	TRBV18	CASSPDSNSPLHF	TGTGCCAGCTCACCGGACAGTAATTCACCCCTCCACTTT
.	TRBJ1-6	.	TRBV27	CASRSDSLNSPLHF	TGTGCCAGCAGATCGGACAGTTTAAATTCACCCCTCCACTTT
.	TRBJ2-7	.	TRBV12-3/TRBV12-4	CASSLSSQGNQYF	TGTGCCAGCAGTTTATCCTCACAGGGAAATCAGTACTTC
.	TRBJ1-4	.	TRBV5-1	CASSLGGRVAEKLFF	TGCGCCAGCAGCTTGGGCGGCAGGGTGGCGGAAAAACTGTTTTTT
.	TRBJ2-5	.	TRBV13	CASSLQQGYQETQYF	TGTGCCAGCAGCTTACAGCAGGGCTACCAAGAGACCCAGTACTTC
.	TRBJ1-1	.	TRBV18	CASSPWDSLAFF	TGTGCCAGCTCACCTTGGGACTCTTTAGCTTTCTTT
TRBD2	TRBJ2-3	.	TRBV7-2	CASSWTSGVSTDTQYF	TGTGCCAGCAGCTGGACAAGCGGGGTTAGCACAGATACGCAGTATTTT
TRBD2	TRBJ2-5	.	TRBV7-2	CASSLASGGTLGAQYF	TGTGCCAGCAGCTTAGCTAGCGGGGGTACTCTCGGGGCCCAGTACTTC
TRBD1	TRBJ1-5	few	TRBV23-1	CASMTGNQPQHF	TGCGCCAGCATGACAGGGAATCAGCCCCAGCATTTT
.	TRBJ1-6	.	TRBV18	CASSLVGQAKPNDSPLHF	TGTGCCAGCTCACTAGTCGGCCAGGCAAAACCCAATGACTCACCCCTCCACTTT
.	TRBJ2-7	.	TRBV10-3	CAISGGQTEQYF	TGTGCCATCAGTGGTGGGCAGACCGAGCAGTACTTC
.	TRBJ1-3	.	TRBV6-5	CASSPTDGNTIYF	TGTGCCAGCAGTCCGACAGACGGAAACACCATATATTTT
TRBD1	TRBJ2-7	once	TRBV9	CASSVGPGTGLYEQYF	TGTGCCAGCAGCGTAGGCCCCGGGACAGGGCTATACGAGCAGTACTTC
TRBD1	TRBJ1-1	.	TRBV6-2/TRBV6-3	CASTPRAGGTEAFF	TGTGCCAGCACCCCGCGGGCAGGGGGGACTGAAGCTTTCTTT
TRBD1	TRBJ1-1	.	TRBV27	CASSFGTANTEAFF	TGTGCCAGCAGTTTTGGGACAGCTAACACTGAAGCTTTCTTT
.	TRBJ1-5	.	TRBV6-1	CASSERQGGQPQHF	TGTGCCAGCAGTGAGCGGCAGGGAGGCCAGCCCCAGCATTTT
.	TRBJ2-5	once	TRBV5-1	CASTGPQETQYF	TGCGCCAGCACAGGGCCCCAAGAGACCCAGTACTTC
.	TRBJ2-6	.	TRBV5-1	CASSLAGNVLTF	TGCGCCAGCAGCTTGGCGGGTAACGTCCTGACTTTC
TRBD1	TRBJ2-2	.	TRBV29-1	CSVHPGTGTGELFF	TGCAGCGTCCATCCCGGGACAGGGACCGGGGAGCTGTTTTTT
TRBD1	TRBJ2-7	.	TRBV9	CASSPKDRAYEQYF	TGTGCCAGCAGCCCCAAGGACAGGGCCTACGAGCAGTACTTC